These 31 T cell receptor beta chains originate from one sample sequenced in a study of cytomegalovirus exposure and HLA in healthy donors. Primers included in the PCR were 60 Vbeta and 13 Jbeta primers. Repertoires were generated with immunoSEQ multiplex PCR, while TCRdb's copy carries only in-frame clones and drops some. The sample lists under 170,000 clones; about 76% were seen once. The material sequenced was PBMCs. Receptors originate from a human donor in good health.

This chain joins TRBV6-5 and TRBJ1-1; TRBD1 aligns across 8 bases. J gave up 7 bases and V 6 bases, and 10 bases lay outside the gene matches. The germline V gene has CDR1 MNHEY and CDR2 SVGAGI. CDR3 length: 14 amino acids. This chain's CDR3 is CASSKDREPDEAFF. Written as DNA, the CDR3 is TGTGCCAGCAGCAAGGACAGGGAGCCTGATGAAGCTTTCTTT.

This clone has a handful of counts. Mismatch with germline at one junction end may stem from a read error. V gene TRBV6-5 combines with J gene TRBJ2-5, with a tentative D call TRBD1 (5 bases). Germline V gene sequence: CDR1 MNHEY, CDR2 SVGAGI. The CDR3 spans 14 residues. The CDR3 here is CVSRTHQGGETQYF. The CDR3 DNA follows: TGTGTCAGCAGAACCCACCAGGGTGGGGAGACCCAGTACTTC.

The chain has TRBV14 and TRBJ2-5, with D possibly matching TRBD2 (5 bases). Looked up from germline, CDR1 is SGHDN and CDR2 is FVKESK. Trimming took 4 bases from V and 1 from J, leaving 13 bases between them. There are 15 residues in the CDR3. The CDR3 DNA follows: TGTGCCAGCAGCCGACTACATTTCCCCCAAGAGACCCAGTACTTC. Translating gives CASSRLHFPQETQYF.

The V gene is TRBV29-1, the J gene TRBJ1-1; TRBD1 might be the D (5 bases). V shed 5 bases and J shed 0 bases, with 13 bases lying between them. Germline V gene sequence: CDR1 SQVTM, CDR2 ANQGSEA. This CDR3 contains 14 residues. The CDR3 DNA is TGCAGCGTTCGCAAGACAGTGATGAACACTGAAGCTTTCTTT. Translating it yields CSVRKTVMNTEAFF. The whole variable domain, remainder taken from reference TRBV29-1 and TRBJ1-1, is SAVISQKPSRDICQRGTSLTIQCQVDSQVTMMFWYRQQPGQSLTLIATANQGSEATYESGFVIDKFPISRPNLTFSTLTVSNMSPEDSSIYLCSVRKTVMNTEAFFGQGTRLTVV.

The chain links TRBV5-4 to TRBJ2-2; a possible D gene is TRBD2 (5 bases). This CDR3 has 15 amino acids. From germline, CDR1 is SGHNT and CDR2 YYREEE (reference sequence). Trimming removed 4 bases from V and 1 base from J, with 11 bases in between. The CDR3 is CASSAELGNTGELFF. The DNA of the CDR3 is TGTGCCAGCAGCGCCGAACTAGGGAACACCGGGGAGCTGTTTTTT.

The chain combines TRBV29-1 with TRBJ2-7, with 10 bases that match TRBD2. This CDR3 region has 14 residues. Germline CDR1 reads SQVTM; CDR2 reads ANQGSEA. Trimming removed 7 bases from V and 0 bases from J; junction bases left unmatched: 6. CDR3 residues: CSAATSGASYEQYF. CDR3 in DNA: TGCAGCGCTGCCACTAGCGGGGCCTCCTACGAGCAGTACTTC.

This chain links TRBV30 with TRBJ2-1; D possibly corresponds to TRBD1 (6 bases). CDR3 length: 12 amino acids. V lost 2 bases and J 12 bases, leaving 14 bases between the germline ends. Germline CDR1 GTSNPN, CDR2 SVGIG (reference sequence). Written as DNA, the CDR3 is TGTGCCTGGAGTCAACAGGGCATGGTGCAGTTCTTC. It yields the protein CAWSQQGMVQFF.

This rearrangement joins TRBV27 to TRBJ1-5; a weak D match, TRBD1 (5 bases). With 2 bases removed from V and 2 bases from J, the gap between germline ends came to 10 bases. This CDR3 comprises 15 residues. Germline-derived CDR1 and CDR2 are MNHEY and SMNVEV (reference sequence). The CDR3 DNA reads as TGTGCCAGCAGTTTAGGCGGGACGGGCAATCAGCCCCAGCATTTT. Residues: CASSLGGTGNQPQHF.

The chain carries TRBV18 and TRBJ1-3; D ambiguous. Per the germline V gene, CDR1 is KGHSH and CDR2 is LQKENI. The V end was cut by 2 bases, the J end by 1 base, with 12 bases between. The CDR3 consists of 16 residues. CDR3 DNA sequence: TGTGCCAGCTCACCAGTTGGCCCCGGGTCTGGAAACACCATATATTTT. It encodes CASSPVGPGSGNTIYF.

The chain employs TRBV7-6 and TRBJ2-5, with D hard to call. CDR1 SGHVS and CDR2 FNYEAQ come from the germline V gene. Between the trimmed V and J ends, which lost 1 base and 2 bases, there was a span of 11 bases. This CDR3 has 15 residues. CDR3 amino acids: CASSLVLSRQETQYF. The CDR3 DNA is TGTGCCAGCAGCTTAGTTCTATCACGACAAGAGACCCAGTACTTC.

This chain joins TRBV4-1 and TRBJ2-7, with D hard to call. Looked up from germline, CDR1 is MGHRA and CDR2 is YSYEKL. The length of the CDR3 is 15 residues. V shed 1 base and J shed 2 bases, with 12 bases lying between them. The CDR3 sequence is CASSQVPGETYEQYF. The CDR3 DNA reads as TGCGCCAGCAGCCAAGTTCCCGGAGAAACCTACGAGCAGTACTTC.

The genes are TRBV5-1 and TRBJ2-7; 7 nucleotides line up with TRBD1. Germline V lookup: CDR1 SGHRS, CDR2 YFSETQ. CDR3 size: 13 residues. J lost 6 bases, V lost 0 bases, and 3 bases had no gene match. The CDR3 sequence: CASSLDRGIEQYF. The CDR3 DNA follows: TGCGCCAGCAGCTTGGACAGGGGCATCGAGCAGTACTTC.

V and J are TRBV5-1 and TRBJ1-6; weak D call: TRBD1 (5 bases). CDR1 SGHRS and CDR2 YFSETQ come from the germline V gene. This CDR3 is built from 15 residues. With 2 bases removed from V and 7 bases from J, the gap between germline ends came to 13 bases. CDR3 amino acids: CASSFEGAMNSPLHF. CDR3 DNA: TGCGCCAGCAGCTTTGAAGGGGCTATGAATTCACCCCTCCACTTT.

The chain carries TRBV5-4 and TRBJ2-3, with a weak D call TRBD1 (6 bases). V gave up 0 bases and J gave up 0 bases, with 8 bases separating them. The CDR3 is 15 residues long. Germline V gene lookup returns CDR1 SGHNT and CDR2 YYREEE (reference sequence). CDR3 nucleotide sequence: TGTGCCAGCAGCTTGGCAGGGGCGAGCACAGATACGCAGTATTTT. It yields the protein CASSLAGASTDTQYF.

This sequence joins TRBV5-1 and TRBJ2-5; no clear D gene. Germline values: CDR1 SGHRS, CDR2 YFSETQ. The CDR3 is 14 residues long. V lost 2 bases to trimming and J lost 1 base, with 9 bases between them. The CDR3 coding sequence is TGCGCCAGCAGCTTAAACCCCAGCCAAGAGACCCAGTACTTC. Amino acid sequence: CASSLNPSQETQYF.

This clone has more than one count but fewer than ten. DNA of the CDR3: TGTGCCAGCAGCATACCCACAGGGGCGCGGAACACTGAAGCTTTCTTT. Translated, it gives CASSIPTGARNTEAFF. J is TRBJ1-1 and V is TRBV5-4; 7 nucleotides agree with TRBD1. Losses at the gene ends were 4 bases for V and 1 base for J; bases not matched to a gene: 10. CDR1 SGHNT and CDR2 YYREEE come from the germline V gene (reference sequence). The CDR3 contains 16 residues.

V usage is TRBV7-3 and J usage is TRBJ2-2; D is undetermined. In germline, CDR1 is SGHTA, CDR2 FQGTGA. The CDR3 is made up of 13 amino acids. V shed 4 bases and J shed 8 bases, with 11 bases lying between them. CDR3 DNA: TGTGCCAGCAGCTCCCAGGCTTCTGGGGAGCTGTTTTTT. Translation: CASSSQASGELFF.

V usage is TRBV9 and J usage is TRBJ2-3; 11 nucleotides line up with TRBD2. Unmatched junction bases numbered 7, after V lost 0 bases and J lost 4 bases. CDR1 is SGDLS and CDR2 is YYNGEE in the germline V gene. CDR3 length: 17 residues. The DNA of the CDR3 is TGTGCCAGCAGCGTAGGGATAGCGGGGGGGCGGGCAGATACGCAGTATTTT. This codes for CASSVGIAGGRADTQYF.

The chain joins TRBV5-1 to TRBJ1-1, with D possibly being TRBD1 (5 bases). V lost 5 bases to trimming and J lost 0 bases, with 11 bases between them. This CDR3 is 14 amino acids long. The germline CDR1 and CDR2 sequences are SGHRS and YFSETQ. The CDR3: CASRDTVLNTEAFF. The CDR3 DNA is TGCGCCAGCAGGGACACAGTGCTGAACACTGAAGCTTTCTTT.

J is TRBJ2-3 and V is TRBV7-3; the match to TRBD2 covers 10 bases. The CDR3 length is 16 residues. Germline V lookup: CDR1 SGHTA, CDR2 FQGTGA. The junction had 3 bases not matched to a gene; V was cut back by 0 bases and J by 3 bases. CDR3 loop: CASSLTRTSGTDTQYF. The DNA for the CDR3 is TGTGCCAGCAGCTTAACCCGGACTAGCGGTACAGATACGCAGTATTTT.

This clone was picked up a small number of times. The V gene is TRBV9, the J gene TRBJ2-1; D unresolved. CDR3 length: 13 amino acids. In germline, CDR1 is SGDLS, CDR2 YYNGEE. V lost 0 bases to trimming and J lost 7 bases, with 8 bases between them. DNA of the CDR3: TGTGCCAGCAGCGTAGCCTCCTCGAATGAGCAGTTCTTC. It yields the protein CASSVASSNEQFF.

This clone came up a few times. This sequence joins TRBV5-1 and TRBJ1-1, with unresolved D. The germline V gene has CDR1 SGHRS and CDR2 YFSETQ. V was clipped by 0 bases and J by 1 base, with 13 bases between them. This CDR3 has 16 amino acids. The CDR3 is CASSLGGGRTNTEAFF. CDR3 bases: TGCGCCAGCAGCTTGGGGGGAGGCAGGACGAACACTGAAGCTTTCTTT.

The chain employs TRBV7-9 and TRBJ1-4; TRBD1 might be the D (5 bases). In germline, CDR1 is SEHNR, CDR2 FQNEAQ (reference sequence). The CDR3 runs 17 residues. V lost 2 bases and J lost 0, with 13 bases in between. CDR3 coding DNA: TGTGCCAGCAGCTTACGTATCTCACAGGCAACTAATGAAAAACTGTTTTTT. The encoded protein is CASSLRISQATNEKLFF.

The J gene is TRBJ2-2, the V gene TRBV7-8; D ambiguous. CDR3 length: 12 residues. The germline gives CDR1 SGHVS, CDR2 FQNEAQ. With 3 bases removed from V and 5 bases from J, the gap between germline ends came to 4 bases. CDR3 in DNA: TGTGCCAGCAGCTTCGTGACCGGGGAGCTGTTTTTT. Its protein is CASSFVTGELFF.

The CDR3 DNA reads as TGCGCCAGCACTGCCGGGACAGGGGATCCCACCGGGGAGCTGTTTTTT. Translation: CASTAGTGDPTGELFF. The J gene is TRBJ2-2, the V gene TRBV5-1; 10 nucleotides agree with TRBD1. With V trimmed by 6 bases and J by 4 bases, 9 bases remained unmatched. From germline, CDR1 is SGHRS and CDR2 YFSETQ. The CDR3 has 16 residues.

The chain has TRBV27 and TRBJ2-1, with TRBD2 matching 9 bases. Germline values: CDR1 MNHEY, CDR2 SMNVEV (reference sequence). With V trimmed by 7 bases and J by 8 bases, 15 bases remained unmatched. The CDR3 length is 16 residues. CDR3 amino acids: CASKLNPGLAWDEQFF. The CDR3 DNA follows: TGTGCCAGCAAATTAAACCCGGGACTAGCTTGGGATGAGCAGTTCTTC.

The chain links TRBV7-8 to TRBJ2-1, with D possibly TRBD2 on 7 matching bases. Germline V lookup: CDR1 SGHVS, CDR2 FQNEAQ. V was pared by 2 bases and J by 12 bases, with 17 bases between. The CDR3 extends over 14 amino acids. The CDR3 DNA reads as TGTGCCAGCAGCTTAAAGGCGGGGGCCTCCGGGCAGTTCTTC. Translation gives CASSLKAGASGQFF.

This clone came up once. This rearrangement joins TRBV27 to TRBJ2-2; possibly TRBD2 for D (5 bases). The CDR3 has 16 residues. Looked up from germline, CDR1 is MNHEY and CDR2 is SMNVEV (reference sequence). The V end was cut by 5 bases, the J end by 1 base, with 14 bases between. The CDR3 is CASSLPGGGNTGELFF. CDR3 nucleotide sequence: TGTGCCAGCAGTCTACCGGGTGGAGGGAACACCGGGGAGCTGTTTTTT.

The chain uses TRBV6-5 and TRBJ2-7; D possibly corresponds to TRBD1 (6 bases). Germline V CDR1 and CDR2: MNHEY, SVGAGI. There are 14 residues in the CDR3. The V gene lost 4 bases and the J gene lost 2 bases, with 12 bases spanning the gap. CDR3 nucleotide sequence: TGTGCCAGCAGTTGGGGGACACGAACCTACGAGCAGTACTTC. It specifies CASSWGTRTYEQYF.

The J gene is TRBJ2-1, the V gene TRBV5-4, with TRBD2 matching 7 bases. V lost 2 bases and J lost 4; bases outside the gene matches: 6. The CDR3 runs 15 residues. Germline CDR1 SGHNT, CDR2 YYREEE (reference sequence). DNA of the CDR3: TGTGCCAGCAGCTTTCCCGGGAGGATGTACAATGAGCAGTTCTTC. Its protein product is CASSFPGRMYNEQFF.

The genes are TRBV6-1 and TRBJ1-1; 8 nucleotides agree with TRBD1. In germline, CDR1 is MNHNS, CDR2 SASEGT. CDR3 length: 15 residues. J was trimmed by 7 bases and V by 6 bases; bases with no gene match: 13. DNA for the CDR3: TGTGCCAGCAGCGACCACAGGACAGGGACAAATGAAGCTTTCTTT. Amino acid sequence: CASSDHRTGTNEAFF.